This T cell receptor (beta chain) was identified in a study of cytomegalovirus exposure and HLA in healthy donors. Study observations and caveats: In a later analysis, TCR association rates varied by HLA locus: DRB1 most, HLA-C fewest. TRBV6-2, TRBV6-3 and other indistinguishable V segments were excluded. On later analysis, the bulk of CMV-associated TCR beta chains appeared to be HLA-restricted.

The germline V and J ends were trimmed by 9 bases and 6 bases, with 14 bases remaining between them. CDR1 and CDR2 from the germline V gene are LNHDA and SQIVND (reference sequence). This CDR3 contains 12 residues. In regard to this clone: Its target is unknown.

The PCR made use of 60 Vbeta and 13 Jbeta primers. Clones were read by immunoSEQ multiplex PCR, and TCRdb kept only the in-frame ones, dropping some. Its listing shows some 83,000 clones. The TCR sequence derives from a woman in her 30s in good health and CMV-seronegative. The sample taken for sequencing was PBMCs. J is TRBJ1-2 and V is TRBV19; D possibly corresponds to TRBD1 (6 bases). The CDR3 DNA follows: TGTGCCAGCGAGACTCAGGGGAATGGCTACACCTTC. Encoded protein: CASETQGNGYTF.